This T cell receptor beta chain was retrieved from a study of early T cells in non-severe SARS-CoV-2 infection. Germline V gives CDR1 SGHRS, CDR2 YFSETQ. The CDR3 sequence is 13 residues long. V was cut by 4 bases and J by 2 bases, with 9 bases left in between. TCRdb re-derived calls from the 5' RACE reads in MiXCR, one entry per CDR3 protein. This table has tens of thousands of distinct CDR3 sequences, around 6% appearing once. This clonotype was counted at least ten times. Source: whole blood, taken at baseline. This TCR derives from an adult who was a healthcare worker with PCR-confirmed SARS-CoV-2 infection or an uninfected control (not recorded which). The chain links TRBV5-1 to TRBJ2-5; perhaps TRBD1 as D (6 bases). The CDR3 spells CASSPGQQETQYF. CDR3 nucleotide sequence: TGCGCCAGCAGCCCTGGACAGCAAGAGACCCAGTACTTC.